What follows describes a single TCR beta chain. The germline CDR1 and CDR2 sequences are SGHRS and YFSETQ. Unmatched junction bases numbered 5, after V lost 3 bases and J lost 6 bases. The CDR3 is made up of 15 amino acids. This specimen belongs to a study of blood T cell repertoires in COVID-19. Method: immunoSEQ multiplex PCR; TCRdb's copy keeps in-frame clones and lacks some. The profile covers 200,000 to 250,000 clones, with approximately 82% appearing a single time and about 2% taken by the ten largest. This rearrangement joins TRBV5-1 to TRBJ2-7; 14 bases align to TRBD2. Sequenced material: peripheral blood. This sequence was found in an elderly woman with acute or convalescent COVID-19. CDR3 amino acids: CASSSGGTSGSEQYF. CDR3 coding DNA: TGCGCCAGCAGCTCGGGAGGGACTAGCGGGAGCGAGCAGTACTTC.